These 8 T cell receptor beta chains share one sample of origin, sequenced in a study of blood T cell repertoires in COVID-19. This table comes from immunoSEQ multiplex PCR, and its TCRdb copy is limited to in-frame clones, with some not included. The repertoire consists of about 68,000 clones, with 86% occurring once and the leading ten covering roughly 1.4%. Source material: peripheral blood. These receptors came from a woman in her fifties or sixties with acute or convalescent COVID-19.

This chain uses TRBV28 with TRBJ1-5, with 8 bases matching TRBD1. The CDR3 is 17 residues long. Per germline, CDR1 MDHEN and CDR2 SYDVKM. V shed 5 bases and J 11 bases; nucleotides not matched to a gene: 20. DNA for the CDR3: TGTGCCAGCAGTGCCTATGCCGACGGACAGGGCGCGGGGTCCCAGCATTTT. Translation: CASSAYADGQGAGSQHF.

V gene TRBV19 combines with J gene TRBJ1-4; D is perhaps TRBD1 (5 bases). The length of the CDR3 is 14 residues. The V end was cut by 3 bases, the J end by 8 bases, with 13 bases between. The germline CDR1 and CDR2 sequences are LNHDA and SQIVND (reference sequence). The CDR3, as DNA: TGTGCCAGTAGTATGGGGGGGACGTCGGAAAAACTGTTTTTT. This codes for CASSMGGTSEKLFF. The full variable domain, rest sourced from reference TRBV19 and TRBJ1-4, is DGGITQSPKYLFRKEGQNVTLSCEQNLNHDAMYWYRQDPGQGLRLIYYSQIVNDFQKGDIAEGYSVSREKKESFPLTVTSAQKNPTAFYLCASSMGGTSEKLFFGSGTQLSVL.

V gene TRBV28 combines with J gene TRBJ2-1, with D unresolved. V was shortened by 4 bases and J by 4 bases, with 5 bases between the two germline ends. The CDR3 is 12 residues long. CDR1 is MDHEN, CDR2 SYDVKM, per germline. In DNA form, the CDR3 reads TGTGCCAGCAGTTCTGAGTACAATGAGCAGTTCTTC. Protein sequence: CASSSEYNEQFF.

This chain links TRBV5-1 with TRBJ2-5; 11 bases are shared with TRBD2. Germline CDR1 reads SGHRS; CDR2 reads YFSETQ. V lost 0 bases and J lost 4; bases outside the gene matches: 5. This CDR3 is built from 16 residues. The CDR3 DNA follows: TGCGCCAGCAGCTTGGCCCCGACTAGCGGGGTAGAGACCCAGTACTTC. Translation gives CASSLAPTSGVETQYF.

This clone has a single count. The genes are TRBV6-5 and TRBJ2-7; 11 nucleotides agree with TRBD2. Per germline, CDR1 MNHEY and CDR2 SVGAGI. The J segment lost 2 bases and the V segment lost 2 bases, leaving 5 bases of the junction unmatched. The CDR3 loop spans 16 amino acids. DNA for the CDR3: TGTGCCAGCAGTTACGCCGGGACTAGCGGAACCTACGAGCAGTACTTC. Protein: CASSYAGTSGTYEQYF.

V gene TRBV28 combines with J gene TRBJ1-4; 10 positions agree with TRBD1. Germline V gives CDR1 MDHEN, CDR2 SYDVKM. This CDR3 region has 15 residues. Trimming cost V 5 bases and J 7 bases; bases outside gene matches: 7. CDR3 coding DNA: TGTGCCAGCAGTCCTCCGACAGGGGGCTTTGAAAAACTGTTTTTT. Translated: CASSPPTGGFEKLFF.

The chain is built from TRBV19 and TRBJ1-5; TRBD1 might be the D (5 bases). There are 17 residues in the CDR3. CDR1 and CDR2 from the germline V gene are LNHDA and SQIVND (reference sequence). Trimming took 4 bases from V and 0 from J, leaving 16 bases between them. CDR3: CASSKTETDDSNQPQHF. As DNA, the CDR3 is TGTGCCAGTAGTAAAACCGAGACAGACGATAGCAATCAGCCCCAGCATTTT.

This sequence joins TRBV7-2 and TRBJ2-5, with D unresolved. This CDR3 contains 14 residues. V was cut by 2 bases and J by 0 bases, with 7 bases left in between. Germline V gives CDR1 SGHTA, CDR2 FQGNSA. CDR3 bases: TGTGCCAGCAGCTTAACATGGTACCAAGAGACCCAGTACTTC. As protein: CASSLTWYQETQYF.